This T cell receptor (beta chain) appears in the sequencing data of a study of human T cells and chemical hapten exposure. Study as a whole: Reading of the patch tests, which applied 0.01% DPC to the upper back, occurred at 6 days. Per-sample TCR yield variation was attributed mainly to small pooled library volume differences.

V was pared by 7 bases and J by 3 bases, with 15 bases between. This CDR3 is 15 amino acids long. Germline CDR1 is ENHRY and CDR2 is SYGVKD. This clonotype was detected many times. TCRdb re-analysed the RACE reads in MiXCR, keeping a single row per CDR3 protein. The sample has some 170,000 distinct CDR3 sequences, about a quarter seen once. Time point meaning: patch test 3, about 24 weeks after DPC sensitization. Treatment meaning: therapeutic diphenylcyclopropenone sensitization with weekly scalp DPC. The V call is TRBV10-3, the J call TRBJ2-2; unclear D gene. Sequencing was performed on whole blood, taken in connection with sensitization to the hapten diphenylcyclopropenone (DPC). This clonotype was obtained from a woman between 18 and 29 years old with alopecia areata. Some clones in this sample may be carry-over from other donors' samples. CDR3 DNA sequence: TGTGCCATCAACGGAGAAGCGTGGGACACCGGGGAGCTGTTTTTT. Its translation: CAINGEAWDTGELFF.